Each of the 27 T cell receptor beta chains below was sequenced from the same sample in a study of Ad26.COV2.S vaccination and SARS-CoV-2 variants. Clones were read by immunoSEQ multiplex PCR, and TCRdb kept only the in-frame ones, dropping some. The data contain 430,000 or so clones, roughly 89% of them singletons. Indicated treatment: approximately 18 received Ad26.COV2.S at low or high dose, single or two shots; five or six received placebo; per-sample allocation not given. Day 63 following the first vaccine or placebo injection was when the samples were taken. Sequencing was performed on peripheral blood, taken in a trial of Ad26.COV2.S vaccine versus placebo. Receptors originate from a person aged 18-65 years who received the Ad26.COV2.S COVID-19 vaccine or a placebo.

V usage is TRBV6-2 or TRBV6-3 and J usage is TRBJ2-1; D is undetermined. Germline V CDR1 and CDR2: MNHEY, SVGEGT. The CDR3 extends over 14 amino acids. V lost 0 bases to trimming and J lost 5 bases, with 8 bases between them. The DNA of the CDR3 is TGTGCCAGCAGTTACTCGAAGGGTCACAATGAGCAGTTCTTC. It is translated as CASSYSKGHNEQFF.

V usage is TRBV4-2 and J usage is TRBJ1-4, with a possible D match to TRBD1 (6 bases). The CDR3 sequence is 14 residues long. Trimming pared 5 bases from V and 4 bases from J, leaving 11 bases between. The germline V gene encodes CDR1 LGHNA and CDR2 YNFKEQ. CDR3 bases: TGTGCCAGCAGCTTCCGGGACATTAATGAAAAACTGTTTTTT. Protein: CASSFRDINEKLFF.

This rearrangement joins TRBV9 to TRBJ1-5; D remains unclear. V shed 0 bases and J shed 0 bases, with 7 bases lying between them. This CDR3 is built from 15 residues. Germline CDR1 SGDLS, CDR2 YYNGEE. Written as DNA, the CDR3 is TGTGCCAGCAGCGTAGGCGGGTATAGCAATCAGCCCCAGCATTTT. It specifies CASSVGGYSNQPQHF.

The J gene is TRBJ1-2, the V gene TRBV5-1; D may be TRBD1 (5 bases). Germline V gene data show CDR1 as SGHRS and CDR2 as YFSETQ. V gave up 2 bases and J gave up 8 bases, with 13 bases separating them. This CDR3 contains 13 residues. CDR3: CASSFSGTKGYTF. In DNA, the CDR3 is TGCGCCAGCAGCTTTTCCGGGACGAAGGGCTACACCTTC.

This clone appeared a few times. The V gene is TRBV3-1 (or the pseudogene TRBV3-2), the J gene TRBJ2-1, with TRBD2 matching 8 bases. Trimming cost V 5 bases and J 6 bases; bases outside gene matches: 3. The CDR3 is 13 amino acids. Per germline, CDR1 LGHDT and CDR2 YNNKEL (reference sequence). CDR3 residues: CASSGAGGNEQFF. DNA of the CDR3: TGTGCCAGCAGCGGCGCGGGGGGCAATGAGCAGTTCTTC.

The CDR3 sequence: CATSPFSGGFYNEQFF. In DNA, the CDR3 is TGTGCCACCAGCCCGTTCTCGGGCGGTTTCTACAATGAGCAGTTCTTC. The V gene is TRBV15, the J gene TRBJ2-1; D is undetermined. Germline V gene lookup returns CDR1 LNHNV and CDR2 YYDKDF (reference sequence). Trimming pared 5 bases from V and 3 bases from J, leaving 17 bases between. The CDR3 loop spans 16 amino acids.

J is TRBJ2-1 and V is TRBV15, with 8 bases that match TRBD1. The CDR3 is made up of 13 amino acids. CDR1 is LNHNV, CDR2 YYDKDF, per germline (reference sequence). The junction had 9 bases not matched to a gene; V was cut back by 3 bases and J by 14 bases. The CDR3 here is CATSRQTGQGEFF. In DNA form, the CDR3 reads TGTGCCACCAGCAGGCAAACCGGACAGGGAGAGTTCTTC.

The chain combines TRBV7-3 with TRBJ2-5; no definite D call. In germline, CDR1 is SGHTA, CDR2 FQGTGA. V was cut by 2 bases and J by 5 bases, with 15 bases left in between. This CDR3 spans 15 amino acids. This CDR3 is CASSLSGSVGETQYF. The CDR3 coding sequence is TGTGCCAGCAGCTTATCTGGTTCGGTTGGGGAGACCCAGTACTTC.

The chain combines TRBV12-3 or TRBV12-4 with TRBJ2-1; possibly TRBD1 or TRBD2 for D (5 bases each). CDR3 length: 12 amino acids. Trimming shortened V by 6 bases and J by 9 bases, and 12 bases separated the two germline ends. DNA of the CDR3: TGTGCCAGCAGACACGGTGGGGGTGAGCAGTTCTTC. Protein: CASRHGGGEQFF.

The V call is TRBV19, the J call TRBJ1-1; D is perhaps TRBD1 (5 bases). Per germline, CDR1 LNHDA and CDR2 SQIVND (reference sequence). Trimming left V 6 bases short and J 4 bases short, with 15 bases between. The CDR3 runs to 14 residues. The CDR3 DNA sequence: TGTGCCAGTAGAGGGTGGGGGAGAGGCACTGAAGCTTTCTTT. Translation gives CASRGWGRGTEAFF.

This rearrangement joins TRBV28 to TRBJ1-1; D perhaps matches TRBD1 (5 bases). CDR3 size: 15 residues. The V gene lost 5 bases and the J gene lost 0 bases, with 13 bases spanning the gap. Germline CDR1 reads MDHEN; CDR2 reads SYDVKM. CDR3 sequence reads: CASSPNPTVNTEAFF. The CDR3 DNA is TGTGCCAGCAGTCCGAATCCGACAGTGAACACTGAAGCTTTCTTT.

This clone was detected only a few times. The CDR3 region has the DNA TGTGCCAGCACCGAATCGGACAGGGGATACAATGAGCAGTTCTTC. Amino acid sequence: CASTESDRGYNEQFF. The chain joins TRBV6-5 to TRBJ2-1; 9 positions agree with TRBD1. This CDR3 has 15 amino acids. Germline V CDR1 and CDR2: MNHEY, SVGAGI. V gave up 7 bases and J gave up 4 bases; unmatched junction bases: 8.

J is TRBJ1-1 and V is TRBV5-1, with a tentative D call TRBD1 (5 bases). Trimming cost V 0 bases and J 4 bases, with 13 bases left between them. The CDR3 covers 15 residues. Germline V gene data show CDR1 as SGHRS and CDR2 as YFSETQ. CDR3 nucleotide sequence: TGCGCCAGCAGCTTGGGACAGCTTCCACCCACTGAAGCTTTCTTT. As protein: CASSLGQLPPTEAFF. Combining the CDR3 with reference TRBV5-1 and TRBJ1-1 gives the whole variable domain KAGVTQTPRYLIKTRGQQVTLSCSPISGHRSVSWYQQTPGQGLQFLFEYFSETQRNKGNFPGRFSGRQFSNSRSEMNVSTLELGDSALYLCASSLGQLPPTEAFFGQGTRLTVV.

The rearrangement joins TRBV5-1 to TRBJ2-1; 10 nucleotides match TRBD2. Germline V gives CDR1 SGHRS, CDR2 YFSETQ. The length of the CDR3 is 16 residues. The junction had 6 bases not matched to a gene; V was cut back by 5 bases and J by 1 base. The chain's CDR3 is CASSPLAGVSYNEQFF. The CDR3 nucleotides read TGCGCCAGCAGTCCCCTAGCGGGAGTATCCTACAATGAGCAGTTCTTC.

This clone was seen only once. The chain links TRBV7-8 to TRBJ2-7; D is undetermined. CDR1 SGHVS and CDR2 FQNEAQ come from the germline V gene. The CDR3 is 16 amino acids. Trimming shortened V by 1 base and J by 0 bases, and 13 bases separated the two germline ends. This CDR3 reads CASSLVVDGSSYEQYF. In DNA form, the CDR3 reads TGTGCCAGCAGCTTAGTCGTGGACGGAAGCTCCTACGAGCAGTACTTC.

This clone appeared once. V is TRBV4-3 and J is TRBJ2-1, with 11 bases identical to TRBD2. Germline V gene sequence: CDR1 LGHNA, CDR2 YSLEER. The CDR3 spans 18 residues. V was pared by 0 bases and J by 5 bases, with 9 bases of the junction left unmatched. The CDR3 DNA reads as TGCGCCAGCAGCCAAGATTCAACTTTACTAGCGGGAGACAATGAGCAGTTCTTC. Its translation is CASSQDSTLLAGDNEQFF.

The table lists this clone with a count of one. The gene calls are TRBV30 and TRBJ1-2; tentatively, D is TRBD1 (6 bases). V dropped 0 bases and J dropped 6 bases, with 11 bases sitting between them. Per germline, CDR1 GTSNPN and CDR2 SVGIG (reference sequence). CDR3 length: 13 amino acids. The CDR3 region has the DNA TGTGCCTGGAGTGTACGGGCAGGGGATGGCTACACCTTC. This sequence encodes CAWSVRAGDGYTF.

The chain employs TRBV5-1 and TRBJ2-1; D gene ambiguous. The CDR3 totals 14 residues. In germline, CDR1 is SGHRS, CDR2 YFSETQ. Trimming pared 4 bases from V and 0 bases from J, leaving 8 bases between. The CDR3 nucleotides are TGCGCCAGCAGCCTCATGAGCTCCTACAATGAGCAGTTCTTC. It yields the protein CASSLMSSYNEQFF.

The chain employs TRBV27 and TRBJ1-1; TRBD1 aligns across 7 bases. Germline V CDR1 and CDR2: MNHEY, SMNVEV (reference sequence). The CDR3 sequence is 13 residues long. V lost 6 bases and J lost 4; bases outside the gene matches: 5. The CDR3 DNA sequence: TGTGCCAGCAGAGACAGGGTTTCCACTGAAGCTTTCTTT. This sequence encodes CASRDRVSTEAFF.

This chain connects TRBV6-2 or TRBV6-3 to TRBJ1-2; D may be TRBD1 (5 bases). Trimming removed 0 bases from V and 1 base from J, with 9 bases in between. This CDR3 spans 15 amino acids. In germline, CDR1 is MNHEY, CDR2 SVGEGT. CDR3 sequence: CASSYSRTFNYGYTF. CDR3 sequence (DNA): TGTGCCAGCAGTTACTCCCGGACATTTAACTATGGCTACACCTTC.

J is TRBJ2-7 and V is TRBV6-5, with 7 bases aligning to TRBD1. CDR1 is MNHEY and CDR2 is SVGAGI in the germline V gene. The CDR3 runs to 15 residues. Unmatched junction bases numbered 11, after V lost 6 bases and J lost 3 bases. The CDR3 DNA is TGTGCCAGCAGATCCAACGCAGCAGGGGGCTACGAGCAGTACTTC. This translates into CASRSNAAGGYEQYF.

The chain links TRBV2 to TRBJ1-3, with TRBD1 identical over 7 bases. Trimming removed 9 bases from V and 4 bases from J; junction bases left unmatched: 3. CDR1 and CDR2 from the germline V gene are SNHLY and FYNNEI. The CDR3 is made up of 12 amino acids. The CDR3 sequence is CASKDRGNTIYF. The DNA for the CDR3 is TGTGCCAGTAAGGACAGGGGAAACACCATATATTTT.

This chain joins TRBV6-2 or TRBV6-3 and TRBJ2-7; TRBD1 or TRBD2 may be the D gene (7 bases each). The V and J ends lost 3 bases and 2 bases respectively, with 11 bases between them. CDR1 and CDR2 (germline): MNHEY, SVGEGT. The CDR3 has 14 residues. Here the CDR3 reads CASSYAGGAYEQYF. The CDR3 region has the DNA TGTGCCAGCAGTTATGCAGGGGGGGCCTACGAGCAGTACTTC.

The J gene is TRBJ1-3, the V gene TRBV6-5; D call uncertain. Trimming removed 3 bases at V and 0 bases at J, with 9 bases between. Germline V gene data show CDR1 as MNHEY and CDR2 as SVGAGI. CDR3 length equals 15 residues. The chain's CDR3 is CASSYSGYSGNTIYF. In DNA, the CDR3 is TGTGCCAGCAGTTATTCGGGGTACTCTGGAAACACCATATATTTT.

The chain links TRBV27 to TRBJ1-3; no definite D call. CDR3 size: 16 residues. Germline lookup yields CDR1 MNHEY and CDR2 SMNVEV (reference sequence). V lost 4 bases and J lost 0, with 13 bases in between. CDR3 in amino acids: CASSSQGLSSGNTIYF. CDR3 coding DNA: TGTGCCAGCAGTTCCCAAGGCCTGAGCTCTGGAAACACCATATATTTT.

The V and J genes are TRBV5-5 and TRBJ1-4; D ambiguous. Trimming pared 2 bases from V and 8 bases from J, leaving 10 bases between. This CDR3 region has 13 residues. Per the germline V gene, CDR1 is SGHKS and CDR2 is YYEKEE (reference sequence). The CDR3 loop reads CASSFGAEEKLFF. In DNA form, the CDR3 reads TGTGCCAGCAGCTTTGGAGCCGAGGAAAAACTGTTTTTT.

The CDR3 DNA follows: TGTGCCAGCGGGAAAGGGTCCCCCTACGAGCAGTACTTC. Amino acids: CASGKGSPYEQYF. This chain connects TRBV6-5 to TRBJ2-7; unclear D gene. Germline values: CDR1 MNHEY, CDR2 SVGAGI. The CDR3 has 13 amino acids. V was trimmed by 8 bases and J by 2 bases, leaving 13 bases between them.